Below, 18 T cell receptor beta chains from the same sample are listed, as sequenced in a study of cytomegalovirus exposure and HLA in healthy donors. The primer mix had 60 Vbeta and 13 Jbeta primers. Assay used: immunoSEQ multiplex PCR; TCRdb lists only in-frame clones, some missing. The sample lists some 120,000 clones, about 80% occurring once. The source material was PBMCs. The receptor source for this set is a man younger than 35 in good health and CMV-seronegative.

With regard to this clone: At one boundary the junction diverges from the germline segment, which might be a read error. The chain employs TRBV5-1 and TRBJ1-1; possible D gene TRBD1, 6 bases. The CDR3 is 13 amino acids. Germline V gene data show CDR1 as SGHRS and CDR2 as YFSETQ. The DNA for the CDR3 is TGCGCCAGCACCTTGGAAGGGGGTATTGAAGCTTTCTTT. It specifies CASTLEGGIEAFF.

The CDR3 nucleotides read TGTGCCAGCAGCCAAGAATCCAGGATTAAAGCTTTCTTT. This codes for CASSQESRIKAFF. The chain is built from TRBV14 and TRBJ1-1, with D unclear. This CDR3 has 13 residues. V lost 0 bases, J lost 9 bases, and 11 bases lay in between. Per germline, CDR1 SGHDN and CDR2 FVKESK.

The chain employs TRBV6-1 and TRBJ1-1; D possibly corresponds to TRBD1 (5 bases). With 2 bases removed from V and 0 bases from J, the gap between germline ends came to 13 bases. Germline CDR1 is MNHNS and CDR2 is SASEGT. The CDR3 spans 16 residues. The CDR3 DNA reads TGTGCCAGCAGTGAAAGAGGGGCGGGGATGAACACTGAAGCTTTCTTT. Its translation is CASSERGAGMNTEAFF.

The chain carries TRBV29-1 and TRBJ2-1, with 9 bases aligning to TRBD2. CDR3 size: 18 residues. CDR1 SQVTM and CDR2 ANQGSEA come from the germline V gene. After removal of 6 bases from V and 7 bases from J, the junction contained 22 bases not matched to a gene. CDR3 protein: CSVSPLAGGLFGHNEQFF. CDR3 in DNA: TGCAGCGTATCCCCTCTGGCGGGGGGGCTCTTCGGCCATAATGAGCAGTTCTTC.

This sequence joins TRBV7-3 and TRBJ1-3; D call uncertain. Germline V gives CDR1 SGHTA, CDR2 FQGTGA. Trimming removed 2 bases from V and 4 bases from J, with 6 bases in between. This CDR3 comprises 13 residues. In DNA form, the CDR3 reads TGTGCCAGCAGCTTAGGGCAGGGAAACACCATATATTTT. This encodes CASSLGQGNTIYF.

About this clone: Mismatch with germline at one junction end may stem from a read error. This rearrangement joins TRBV7-9 to TRBJ2-7, with unresolved D. The CDR3 runs to 12 residues. Looked up from germline, CDR1 is SEHNR and CDR2 is FQNEAQ (reference sequence). The CDR3 loop is CSSSLNSPEQYF. CDR3 bases: TGTTCCAGCAGCTTAAACTCCCCCGAGCAGTACTTC.

The chain joins TRBV11-3 to TRBJ2-5; TRBD1 aligns across 8 bases. Per the germline V gene, CDR1 is SGHNT and CDR2 is YENEEA. Losses at the gene ends were 0 bases for V and 5 bases for J; bases not matched to a gene: 8. The CDR3 sequence is 16 residues long. CDR3 loop: CASSLDRRQGYETQYF. The CDR3 nucleotides read TGTGCCAGCAGCTTAGATAGGAGACAGGGGTACGAGACCCAGTACTTC. Variable domain in full (rest from reference TRBV11-3 and TRBJ2-5): EAGVVQSPRYKIIEKKQPVAFWCNPISGHNTLYWYLQNLGQGPELLIRYENEEAVDDSQLPKDRFSAERLKGVDSTLKIQPAELGDSAVYLCASSLDRRQGYETQYFGPGTRLLVL.

The chain is built from TRBV29-1 and TRBJ1-2, with 7 bases matching TRBD1. Germline loops: CDR1 SQVTM, CDR2 ANQGSEA. The CDR3 runs 15 residues. The trim removed 1 base at V and 2 bases at J, leaving 7 bases unmatched. CDR3 loop: CSVEGIGTANYGYTF. CDR3 DNA: TGCAGCGTTGAAGGAATAGGGACAGCGAACTATGGCTACACCTTC.

This sequence joins TRBV4-2 and TRBJ2-2; TRBD1 matches at 11 bases. Trimming cost V 0 bases and J 6 bases; bases outside gene matches: 9. This CDR3 is built from 18 residues. Germline assignment: CDR1 LGHNA and CDR2 YNFKEQ. The chain's CDR3 is CASSQDRSPGQGAGELFF. The CDR3 bases are TGTGCCAGCAGCCAAGATAGGTCTCCGGGACAGGGGGCCGGGGAGCTGTTTTTT.

V is TRBV19 and J is TRBJ1-4; 8 bases agree with TRBD1. Trimming removed 3 bases from V and 8 bases from J; junction bases left unmatched: 8. In germline, CDR1 is LNHDA, CDR2 SQIVND (reference sequence). There are 15 residues in the CDR3. This chain's CDR3 is CASSMGRGRNEKLFF. The CDR3 region has the DNA TGTGCCAGTAGTATGGGCAGGGGGCGAAACGAAAAACTGTTTTTT.

The gene calls are TRBV5-5 and TRBJ2-3; D not certain. The CDR3 spans 14 residues. The V end was cut by 0 bases, the J end by 0 bases, with 5 bases between. Germline V gene lookup returns CDR1 SGHKS and CDR2 YYEKEE (reference sequence). Here the CDR3 DNA reads TGTGCCAGCAGCTTGGGTAGAAGCACAGATACGCAGTATTTT. This gives the protein CASSLGRSTDTQYF.

The V gene is TRBV18, the J gene TRBJ2-7, with D unclear. Trimming removed 4 bases at V and 3 bases at J, with 7 bases between. This CDR3 comprises 12 residues. Per the germline V gene, CDR1 is KGHSH and CDR2 is LQKENI. This chain's CDR3 is CASSLYSYEQYF. CDR3 DNA sequence: TGTGCCAGCTCACTCTACAGCTACGAGCAGTACTTC. Together with reference TRBV18 and TRBJ2-7, the CDR3 gives the full variable domain: NAGVMQNPRHLVRRRGQEARLRCSPMKGHSHVYWYRQLPEEGLKFMVYLQKENIIDESGMPKERFSAEFPKEGPSILRIQQVVRGDSAAYFCASSLYSYEQYFGPGTRLTVT.

This chain connects TRBV4-1 to TRBJ1-2; the D gene is possibly TRBD1 (6 bases). This CDR3 contains 15 residues. Between the trimmed V and J ends, which lost 3 bases and 8 bases, there was a span of 19 bases. Germline lookup yields CDR1 MGHRA and CDR2 YSYEKL. DNA for the CDR3: TGCGCCAGCAGCCACGCGCCCGAAGAGGGGGTCGGCTACACCTTC. Translation: CASSHAPEEGVGYTF.

The genes are TRBV10-3 and TRBJ2-7; 8 positions match TRBD1. J was trimmed by 3 bases and V by 2 bases; bases with no gene match: 9. Germline-derived CDR1 and CDR2 are ENHRY and SYGVKD. The CDR3 extends over 16 amino acids. The CDR3, as DNA: TGTGCCATCAGTGAGAACAGGGGGACCTCTGACTACGAGCAGTACTTC. Encoded protein: CAISENRGTSDYEQYF.

The rearrangement uses TRBV9 and TRBJ1-2; TRBD1 matches 10 bases. This CDR3 is built from 15 residues. Losses at the gene ends were 2 bases for V and 7 bases for J; bases not matched to a gene: 8. CDR1 and CDR2 (germline): SGDLS, YYNGEE. In DNA form, the CDR3 reads TGTGCCAGCAGCGTTCACCCGGGACAGGGGTTTGGCTACACCTTC. Residues: CASSVHPGQGFGYTF.

The count of this clone is one. This chain links TRBV7-2 with TRBJ1-1, with 9 bases aligning to TRBD1. Germline lookup yields CDR1 SGHTA and CDR2 FQGNSA. The CDR3 is 15 amino acids. The V and J ends lost 1 base and 14 bases, in that order; junction bases with no gene match: 14. In DNA, the CDR3 is TGTGCCAGCAGCTTAGAGGGACAGGGTAGAAGCGGTGGCTTCTTT. The encoded protein is CASSLEGQGRSGGFF.

The chain's CDR3 is CSAGRPGKGYTF. The CDR3 DNA follows: TGCAGCGCCGGGAGGCCAGGGAAAGGCTACACCTTC. The V call is TRBV29-1, the J call TRBJ1-2, with D perhaps matching TRBD1 (5 bases). This CDR3 contains 12 residues. Germline V lookup: CDR1 SQVTM, CDR2 ANQGSEA. The V and J ends lost 7 bases and 8 bases respectively, with 17 bases between them.

V and J are TRBV29-1 and TRBJ1-2; D remains ambiguous. CDR3 size: 16 residues. CDR1 is SQVTM, CDR2 ANQGSEA, per germline. CDR3 loop: CSVTTASGGRKDGYTF. CDR3 sequence (DNA): TGCAGTGTCACGACGGCAAGCGGAGGGAGAAAGGATGGCTACACCTTC.